This TCR beta chain was identified during a study of T-cell memory formation after mild COVID-19. Across the whole study: Largely, the TCR clusters proved donor specific.

About this clonotype itself: Its antigen is not known.

Using constant-segment primers, 5'RACE produced TCR alpha and TCR beta cDNA libraries carrying sample barcodes and UMIs. Via MiXCR, TCRdb re-called the 5' RACE reads, giving one row per CDR3 protein. The sample comprises 100,000 to 130,000 distinct CDR3 sequences, approximately 15% of which are singletons, and less than 45% rests with the top ten. General study results and limits: Contracting clones from day 15 to 85 showed balanced CD4/CD8; later expanders favored CD4+. In second-wave clones peaking day 37, SARS-CoV-2 specificity remained unconfirmed.

Germline V gives CDR1 LGHNT, CDR2 FRNRAP. This CDR3 contains 16 residues. V lost 0 bases and J lost 0, with 11 bases in between. The sequencing input was PBMCs or a T cell subset sorted from them (not recorded which). The sequence came from a young man who had mild COVID-19 (a few samples of this study predate the infection). Cell type and time point are not known. The chain employs TRBV12-5 and TRBJ1-2; unclear D gene. The CDR3 sequence is CASGLVRALTNYGYTF. CDR3 in DNA: TGTGCTAGTGGTTTGGTACGAGCTCTTACTAACTATGGCTACACCTTC.